One and the same sample provided the 21 T cell receptor beta chains below, sequenced in a study of blood T cell repertoires in COVID-19. The method was immunoSEQ multiplex PCR; TCRdb's version includes in-frame clones alone and lacks a portion of them. The repertoire holds 250,000 to 300,000 clones, with about nine tenths as singletons. Sample: peripheral blood. These receptors were taken from a woman aged 50 to 60 with COVID-19, enrolled during active disease.

The V gene is TRBV24-1, the J gene TRBJ2-3; 7 positions agree with TRBD2. The CDR3 has 13 residues. CDR1 is KGHDR, CDR2 SFDVKD, per germline. J gave up 1 base and V 11 bases, and 5 bases lay outside the gene matches. CDR3 DNA: TGTGCCATCAAGCGGGATGGCACAGATACGCAGTATTTT. It yields the protein CAIKRDGTDTQYF.

V gene TRBV27 combines with J gene TRBJ2-2, with no clear D. The CDR3 is 14 amino acids. The V and J ends lost 1 base and 1 base respectively, with 4 bases between them. Germline-derived CDR1 and CDR2 are MNHEY and SMNVEV (reference sequence). CDR3 coding DNA: TGTGCCAGCAGTTTATGGCAGAACACCGGGGAGCTGTTTTTT. It yields the protein CASSLWQNTGELFF.

V and J are TRBV7-7 and TRBJ2-3; 10 bases map to TRBD2. Unmatched junction bases numbered 10, after V lost 5 bases and J lost 2 bases. The CDR3 sequence is 17 residues long. Germline-derived CDR1 and CDR2 are SSHAT and FNYEAQ (reference sequence). In nucleotides, the CDR3 is TGTGCCAGCAGCCAAGAACCGGGACTAGCGTACACAGATACGCAGTATTTT. Protein sequence: CASSQEPGLAYTDTQYF.

The CDR3 sequence: CASSIPRGYGYTF. The CDR3 nucleotides read TGTGCCAGTAGTATACCCCGGGGGTATGGCTACACCTTC. V and J are TRBV19 and TRBJ1-2, with a weak D call TRBD1 (5 bases). Germline V CDR1 and CDR2: LNHDA, SQIVND (reference sequence). The germline V and J ends were trimmed by 2 bases and 5 bases, with 9 bases remaining between them. CDR3 length: 13 amino acids.

The genes are TRBV10-3 and TRBJ2-1; the D gene is possibly TRBD2 (6 bases). The CDR3 covers 16 residues. Germline V gene lookup returns CDR1 ENHRY and CDR2 SYGVKD. V was pared by 4 bases and J by 3 bases, with 16 bases between. DNA for the CDR3: TGTGCCATCAGTGGGGACTCTCGGAAGATCTACAATGAGCAGTTCTTC. It translates to CAISGDSRKIYNEQFF.

The rearrangement uses TRBV28 and TRBJ2-4; 7 bases fit TRBD2. After removal of 6 bases from V and 3 bases from J, the junction contained 11 bases not matched to a gene. This CDR3 has 16 residues. In germline, CDR1 is MDHEN, CDR2 SYDVKM. The CDR3 region is CASSPTGGRGKNIQYF. The CDR3 DNA sequence: TGTGCCAGCAGCCCTACGGGGGGAAGGGGCAAAAACATTCAGTACTTC.

The chain links TRBV19 to TRBJ2-5, with 8 bases that match TRBD1. The V gene's germline CDR1 is LNHDA and CDR2 SQIVND (reference sequence). Trimming took 5 bases from V and 4 from J; bases not matched to a gene: 3. The CDR3 is 13 amino acids. CDR3 sequence reads: CASSFDRGETQYF. The CDR3 DNA reads TGTGCCAGTAGTTTCGACAGGGGAGAGACCCAGTACTTC. Full variable domain (remainder filled in from reference TRBV19 and TRBJ2-5): DGGITQSPKYLFRKEGQNVTLSCEQNLNHDAMYWYRQDPGQGLRLIYYSQIVNDFQKGDIAEGYSVSREKKESFPLTVTSAQKNPTAFYLCASSFDRGETQYFGPGTRLLVL.

V gene TRBV5-4 combines with J gene TRBJ1-2, with unresolved D. V dropped 3 bases and J dropped 2 bases, with 17 bases sitting between them. The CDR3 runs to 16 residues. The V gene's germline CDR1 is SGHNT and CDR2 YYREEE (reference sequence). The CDR3 is CASSSPGITTNYGYTF. Written as DNA, the CDR3 is TGTGCCAGCAGCTCCCCCGGGATTACTACAAACTATGGCTACACCTTC.

This clone showed up just once. For the CDR3, the DNA is TGTGCCTGGAGCCCACAGGGCTATGGCTACACCTTC. It translates to CAWSPQGYGYTF. The chain joins TRBV30 to TRBJ1-2; TRBD1 is a possible D gene (6 bases). Between the trimmed V and J ends, which lost 3 bases and 4 bases, there was a span of 9 bases. The CDR3 runs 12 residues. CDR1 GTSNPN and CDR2 SVGIG come from the germline V gene (reference sequence).

This clone showed up just once. This chain links TRBV7-6 with TRBJ2-3; TRBD2 is a possible D gene (6 bases). CDR1 and CDR2 (germline): SGHVS, FNYEAQ. There are 16 residues in the CDR3. Trimming cost V 1 base and J 4 bases, with 15 bases left between them. The CDR3 sequence is CASSLGLVGVADTQYF. The CDR3 DNA follows: TGTGCCAGCAGCTTAGGACTAGTGGGAGTGGCAGATACGCAGTATTTT.

The J gene is TRBJ2-7, the V gene TRBV19, with TRBD1 matching 8 bases. This CDR3 comprises 15 residues. Germline V gene lookup returns CDR1 LNHDA and CDR2 SQIVND (reference sequence). Trimming took 3 bases from V and 3 from J; bases not matched to a gene: 7. CDR3 loop: CASSIEGGQDYEQYF. For the CDR3, the DNA is TGTGCCAGTAGTATTGAAGGGGGACAGGACTACGAGCAGTACTTC.

This clone was picked up one time. The gene calls are TRBV29-1 and TRBJ2-1; 8 nucleotides agree with TRBD1. Germline V gene lookup returns CDR1 SQVTM and CDR2 ANQGSEA. This CDR3 is built from 12 residues. Unmatched junction bases numbered 5, after V lost 7 bases and J lost 6 bases. The CDR3 DNA reads as TGCAGCGCAGACAGGGGCCCCAATGAGCAGTTCTTC. Translated, it gives CSADRGPNEQFF.

The gene calls are TRBV2 and TRBJ2-7, with 12 nucleotides matching TRBD1. V gave up 5 bases and J gave up 4 bases; unmatched junction bases: 6. CDR1 SNHLY and CDR2 FYNNEI come from the germline V gene. The CDR3 totals 15 residues. The CDR3 protein is CASSTPGQGAYEQYF. In DNA, the CDR3 is TGTGCCAGCAGTACCCCGGGACAGGGGGCTTACGAGCAGTACTTC.

This rearrangement joins TRBV6-5 to TRBJ2-5; D gene uncertain. The germline gives CDR1 MNHEY, CDR2 SVGAGI. Trimming stripped 4 bases from V and 5 bases from J, with 14 bases between. This CDR3 has 14 residues. The CDR3 region has the DNA TGTGCCAGCAGTTCCAAGACGGGTAGGGAGACCCAGTACTTC. Translating it yields CASSSKTGRETQYF.

Only a few counts were recorded for this clone. This chain links TRBV7-9 with TRBJ1-1; D gene uncertain. Per germline, CDR1 SEHNR and CDR2 FQNEAQ (reference sequence). The CDR3 loop spans 12 amino acids. V was trimmed by 0 bases and J by 5 bases, leaving 4 bases between them. This CDR3 is CASSLAGTEAFF. CDR3 bases: TGTGCCAGCAGCTTAGCCGGGACTGAAGCTTTCTTT. The variable domain in full, with the rest retrieved from reference TRBV7-9 and TRBJ1-1, is DTGVSQNPRHKITKRGQNVTFRCDPISEHNRLYWYRQTLGQGPEFLTYFQNEAQLEKSRLLSDRFSAERPKGSFSTLEIQRTEQGDSAMYLCASSLAGTEAFFGQGTRLTVV.

The chain uses TRBV5-8 and TRBJ2-1, with TRBD2 matching 9 bases. CDR1 and CDR2 (germline): SGHTS, YDEGEE. Unmatched junction bases numbered 10, after V lost 4 bases and J lost 8 bases. The CDR3 covers 15 residues. CDR3 nucleotides: TGTGCCAGCAGCACCCTGGGTAGCGGGAGCTATGAGCAGTTCTTC. Encoded protein: CASSTLGSGSYEQFF.

J is TRBJ2-3 and V is TRBV19; 9 bases fit TRBD2. The germline V gene encodes CDR1 LNHDA and CDR2 SQIVND (reference sequence). J gave up 1 base and V 0 bases, and 8 bases lay outside the gene matches. The CDR3 consists of 18 residues. The CDR3 sequence is CASSIELGTSYGTDTQYF. CDR3 DNA sequence: TGTGCCAGTAGTATAGAACTCGGGACTAGCTACGGCACAGATACGCAGTATTTT.

The genes are TRBV10-2 and TRBJ1-5; no clear D. The CDR3 has 14 residues. The germline V and J ends were trimmed by 4 bases and 4 bases, with 11 bases remaining between them. Per the germline V gene, CDR1 is WSHSY and CDR2 is SAAADI. DNA of the CDR3: TGCGCCAGCAGTGCCGGAGGGCCGAATCAGCCCCAGCATTTT. Amino acids: CASSAGGPNQPQHF.

The sample holds one count of this clone. The J gene is TRBJ1-1, the V gene TRBV7-6; TRBD1 is a possible D gene (5 bases). CDR3 length: 15 residues. Trimming cost V 5 bases and J 1 base, with 14 bases left between them. Germline CDR1 SGHVS, CDR2 FNYEAQ. The CDR3 region is CASSGDGGRNTEAFF. The DNA of the CDR3 is TGTGCCAGCAGCGGGGACGGGGGACGGAACACTGAAGCTTTCTTT.

The V gene is TRBV7-9, the J gene TRBJ2-7; 7 nucleotides match TRBD1. The CDR3 length is 16 residues. The germline V gene encodes CDR1 SEHNR and CDR2 FQNEAQ (reference sequence). The junction had 11 bases not matched to a gene; V was cut back by 4 bases and J by 2 bases. The CDR3 bases are TGTGCCAGCAGCTCAGCCGGGACAGACCCCACCTACGAGCAGTACTTC. Amino acid sequence: CASSSAGTDPTYEQYF.

The chain combines TRBV5-4 with TRBJ1-5; D remains ambiguous. V gave up 0 bases and J gave up 4 bases, with 5 bases separating them. This CDR3 has 13 residues. The germline CDR1 and CDR2 sequences are SGHNT and YYREEE (reference sequence). Here the CDR3 reads CASSLDRNQPQHF. For the CDR3, the DNA is TGTGCCAGCAGCTTGGACAGAAATCAGCCCCAGCATTTT.